A single sample gave rise to the 23 T cell receptor beta chains below, sequenced in a study of blood T cells in healthy people across ages. The authors ran a second PCR of about 6 to 11 cycles using a sample-barcoded 5' primer and a J-beta primer mix. TCRdb reprocessed the 5' RACE reads with MiXCR, giving one entry per CDR3 protein. The table shows about 400,000 distinct CDR3 sequences, with approximately 47% occurring only once. The sequenced sample was blood. The receptors originated from a man aged 55 to 70 in good health.

V usage is TRBV5-5 and J usage is TRBJ2-7; D gene ambiguous. There are 13 residues in the CDR3. Germline values: CDR1 SGHKS, CDR2 YYEKEE (reference sequence). V shed 5 bases and J shed 5 bases, with 14 bases lying between them. CDR3 bases: TGTGCCAGCAGTTACTTCCTTGGGAACGAGCAGTACTTC. This sequence encodes CASSYFLGNEQYF.

The table lists this clonotype with many counts. The chain carries TRBV12-3 or TRBV12-4 and TRBJ1-2, with TRBD1 matching over 10 bases. The CDR3 is 14 residues long. J lost 5 bases, V lost 5 bases, and 5 bases had no gene match. The chain's CDR3 is CASSTGTGEYGYTF. The CDR3 DNA is TGTGCCAGCAGTACCGGGACAGGGGAGTATGGCTACACCTTC.

This clonotype was picked up many times. This could be a read error, since a much larger clone is one nucleotide away. The chain is built from TRBV30 and TRBJ2-5, with 8 bases fitting TRBD1. Trimming took 4 bases from V and 11 from J; bases not matched to a gene: 12. The germline gives CDR1 GTSNPN, CDR2 SVGIG (reference sequence). The CDR3 has 13 residues. In nucleotides, the CDR3 is TGTGCCTGGAACAGGGGGTTTATGAATGAGCAGTACTTC. This gives the protein CAWNRGFMNEQYF.

On this clonotype: The junction departs from germline at one end; a sequencing error may be responsible. The CDR3 here is CASSLTPGSSYNGQFF. In DNA, the CDR3 is TGTGCCAGCAGCTTAACTCCTGGGAGCTCCTACAATGGGCAGTTCTTC. V gene TRBV7-3 combines with J gene TRBJ2-1; maybe TRBD2 (5 bases). In germline, CDR1 is SGHTA, CDR2 FQGTGA. The CDR3 is 16 residues long.

The rearrangement links TRBV20-1 to TRBJ2-1; 7 bases fit TRBD1. This CDR3 comprises 14 residues. V lost 5 bases, J lost 6 bases, and 10 bases stayed unmatched. The germline gives CDR1 DFQATT, CDR2 SNEGSKA (reference sequence). DNA of the CDR3: TGCAGTGCTCCGAGACAGGGCGCGGGCAATGAGCAGTTCTTC. Translating it yields CSAPRQGAGNEQFF.

This clonotype was counted a few times. J is TRBJ2-5 and V is TRBV25-1; possibly TRBD1 for D (6 bases). The CDR3 totals 15 residues. The germline V gene has CDR1 MGHDK and CDR2 SYGVNS. Trimming took off 6 bases at V and 2 bases at J, with 16 bases between the two ends. This CDR3 reads CASRLQGWGQETQYF. CDR3 nucleotide sequence: TGTGCCAGCAGGCTCCAGGGGTGGGGGCAAGAGACCCAGTACTTC.

The chain links TRBV12-3 or TRBV12-4 to TRBJ2-5, with D unresolved. V gave up 5 bases and J gave up 5 bases, with 12 bases separating them. This CDR3 is built from 13 residues. The CDR3 loop reads CASSPQTPETQYF. CDR3 nucleotides: TGTGCCAGCAGTCCGCAGACCCCGGAGACCCAGTACTTC.

The rearrangement joins TRBV5-5 to TRBJ2-1, with TRBD2 matching 10 bases. This CDR3 contains 17 residues. Losses at the gene ends were 3 bases for V and 0 bases for J; bases not matched to a gene: 6. The germline V gene has CDR1 SGHKS and CDR2 YYEKEE (reference sequence). The CDR3 bases are TGTGCCAGCAGCTCATCTAGCGGGGGACACTCCTACAATGAGCAGTTCTTC. Translating it yields CASSSSSGGHSYNEQFF.

The V call is TRBV9, the J call TRBJ2-1; D is unclear. Trimming removed 0 bases at V and 2 bases at J, with 9 bases between. This CDR3 spans 15 amino acids. The V gene's germline CDR1 is SGDLS and CDR2 YYNGEE. The CDR3 is CASSVAAAPYNEQFF. The CDR3 nucleotides are TGTGCCAGCAGCGTAGCGGCAGCGCCCTACAATGAGCAGTTCTTC.

This clonotype has only a few counts. The gene calls are TRBV27 and TRBJ2-3; D assignment may be TRBD1 or TRBD2 (6 bases each). Germline V CDR1 and CDR2: MNHEY, SMNVEV (reference sequence). This CDR3 region has 16 residues. The V end was cut by 5 bases, the J end by 1 base, with 16 bases between. The CDR3 bases are TGTGCCAGCAGTCTGGGGGCTAGCGTACGCACAGATACGCAGTATTTT. Protein product: CASSLGASVRTDTQYF.

This clonotype was seen at least ten times. This sequence joins TRBV7-2 and TRBJ2-3; D not certain. CDR1 is SGHTA, CDR2 FQGNSA, per germline. The CDR3 runs to 12 residues. V lost 5 bases and J 6 bases, leaving 9 bases between the germline ends. CDR3 region: CASSRRVDTQYF. The CDR3 coding sequence is TGTGCCAGCAGCCGCCGGGTCGATACGCAGTATTTT.

This clonotype has more than one count but fewer than ten. The J gene is TRBJ2-1, the V gene TRBV9, with 8 nucleotides matching TRBD2. This CDR3 is built from 15 residues. The J segment lost 5 bases and the V segment lost 0 bases, leaving 4 bases of the junction unmatched. Germline lookup yields CDR1 SGDLS and CDR2 YYNGEE. CDR3 coding DNA: TGTGCCAGCAGCGTAGGTAGTAGCGGGAACAATGAGCAGTTCTTC. Protein: CASSVGSSGNNEQFF.

The CDR3 DNA reads TGTGCCAGCATCGGCCTGGGGGTTGAGCAGTACTTC. Its translation is CASIGLGVEQYF. The genes are TRBV25-1 and TRBJ2-7; D is possibly TRBD1 or TRBD2 (5 bases each). Looked up from germline, CDR1 is MGHDK and CDR2 is SYGVNS. Deletions cut 7 bases from V and 7 bases from J, with 14 bases between. There are 12 residues in the CDR3.

The rearrangement uses TRBV20-1 and TRBJ1-5; tentative D call: TRBD1 (5 bases). Deletions cut 6 bases from V and 5 bases from J, with 20 bases between. The CDR3 loop spans 15 amino acids. CDR1 DFQATT and CDR2 SNEGSKA come from the germline V gene (reference sequence). The DNA of the CDR3 is TGCAGTGCCCCGGCGCGGCAGGGAAACGATCAGCCCCAGCATTTT. Its protein product is CSAPARQGNDQPQHF.

This clonotype has more than one count but fewer than ten. The genes are TRBV28 and TRBJ2-3, with a possible D match to TRBD2 (6 bases). The ends were cut back, 2 bases at V and 6 bases at J, with 9 bases in the middle. CDR1 and CDR2 from the germline V gene are MDHEN and SYDVKM. This CDR3 comprises 13 residues. The CDR3: CASSLGGQDTQYF. For the CDR3, the DNA is TGTGCCAGCAGTTTAGGAGGGCAGGATACGCAGTATTTT.

The genes are TRBV30 and TRBJ2-3; D remains ambiguous. The germline gives CDR1 GTSNPN, CDR2 SVGIG (reference sequence). Trimming left V 2 bases short and J 2 bases short, with 5 bases between. The CDR3 has 12 residues. The CDR3 sequence is CAWSLNTDTQYF. The CDR3 DNA is TGTGCCTGGAGTCTCAACACAGATACGCAGTATTTT.

This clonotype was detected once. The rearrangement joins TRBV6-5 to TRBJ2-2; no definite D call. Between the trimmed V and J ends, which lost 10 bases and 6 bases, there was a span of 6 bases. CDR3 length equals 10 residues. Germline values: CDR1 MNHEY, CDR2 SVGAGI. The CDR3 region is CATRAGELFF. The CDR3 DNA reads as TGTGCCACTCGGGCCGGGGAGCTGTTTTTT.

The CDR3 is CATTGSGGAGEQYF. Written as DNA, the CDR3 is TGTGCCACCACCGGATCAGGGGGCGCAGGGGAGCAGTACTTC. The V and J genes are TRBV6-1 and TRBJ2-5, with 8 bases identical to TRBD1. The junction had 18 bases not matched to a gene; V was cut back by 10 bases and J by 11 bases. The CDR3 length is 14 residues. Germline V CDR1 and CDR2: MNHNS, SASEGT.

The chain carries TRBV20-1 and TRBJ2-3, with TRBD2 identical over 12 bases. The V gene's germline CDR1 is DFQATT and CDR2 SNEGSKA (reference sequence). The CDR3 totals 15 residues. The J segment lost 2 bases and the V segment lost 6 bases, leaving 6 bases of the junction unmatched. The DNA of the CDR3 is TGCAGTGCAAAAAGACTAGCGGGAGACACAGATACGCAGTATTTT. Translation: CSAKRLAGDTDTQYF.

This chain connects TRBV20-1 to TRBJ2-3; tentatively, D is TRBD2 (6 bases). V was pared by 5 bases and J by 6 bases, with 15 bases between. CDR1 and CDR2 from the germline V gene are DFQATT and SNEGSKA (reference sequence). This CDR3 comprises 13 residues. The CDR3 DNA reads as TGCAGTGCTCCACTAGCTGGGATGGATACGCAGTATTTT. It encodes CSAPLAGMDTQYF.

The gene calls are TRBV3-1 and TRBJ2-5; possibly TRBD2 for D (6 bases). The CDR3 contains 15 residues. Germline V gene data show CDR1 as LGHDT and CDR2 as YNNKEL (reference sequence). Trimming took off 2 bases at V and 11 bases at J, with 21 bases between the two ends. This chain's CDR3 is CASSQSISGNREQYF. CDR3 coding DNA: TGTGCCAGCAGCCAAAGTATCAGTGGGAATCGGGAGCAGTACTTC.

This chain uses TRBV4-2 with TRBJ2-7; 10 bases fit TRBD2. CDR3 length: 20 residues. V dropped 1 base and J dropped 0; count of bases not matched to a gene: 15. The V gene's germline CDR1 is LGHNA and CDR2 YNFKEQ. The CDR3, as DNA: TGTGCCAGCAGCCAAGCCAAGGGAAGGGCTAGCGGGGGTAACTCCTACGAGCAGTACTTC. This encodes CASSQAKGRASGGNSYEQYF.

This clonotype was seen only a few times. The chain joins TRBV5-6 to TRBJ2-3, with 14 bases lining up with TRBD2. Looked up from germline, CDR1 is SGHDT and CDR2 is YYEEEE. Unmatched junction bases numbered 5, after V lost 3 bases and J lost 5 bases. The CDR3 consists of 16 residues. DNA of the CDR3: TGTGCCAGCAGCTCTCCGGGACTAGCGGGAGAAGATACGCAGTATTTT. Its translation: CASSSPGLAGEDTQYF.